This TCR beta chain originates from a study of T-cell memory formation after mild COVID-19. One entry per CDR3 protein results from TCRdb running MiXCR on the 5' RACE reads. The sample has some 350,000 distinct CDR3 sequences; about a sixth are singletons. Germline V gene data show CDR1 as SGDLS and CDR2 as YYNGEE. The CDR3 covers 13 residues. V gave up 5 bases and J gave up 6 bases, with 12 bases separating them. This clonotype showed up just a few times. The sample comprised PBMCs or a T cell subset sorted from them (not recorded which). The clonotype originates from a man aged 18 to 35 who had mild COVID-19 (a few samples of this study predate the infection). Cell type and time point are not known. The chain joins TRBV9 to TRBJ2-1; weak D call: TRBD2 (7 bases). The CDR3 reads CASSRRGGNEQFF. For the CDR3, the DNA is TGTGCCAGCAGTCGAAGGGGGGGCAATGAGCAGTTCTTC.